This T cell receptor (beta chain) comes out of a study of T-cell reconstitution after alpha-beta-depleted transplantation in children. There are many counts of this clonotype. Using unique molecular identifiers, the investigators prepared the TCRbeta library. TCRdb re-called the PCR reads through MiXCR, storing one row per CDR3 protein. The sample contains about 240,000 distinct CDR3 sequences, about 12% of which appear only once. The receptor comes from a human donor who donated a stem cell graft to a child with acute lymphoblastic leukemia. The sequences come from PBMCs from the stem cell graft donor, collected from the stem cell graft.

CDR3 loop: CASSSLSVNTQYF. The CDR3 nucleotides are TGTGCCAGCAGCTCCCTATCGGTAAATACGCAGTATTTT. The J gene is TRBJ2-3, the V gene TRBV7-2; no clear D. There are 13 residues in the CDR3. V was cut by 4 bases and J by 7 bases, with 12 bases left in between. Per germline, CDR1 SGHTA and CDR2 FQGNSA.